Sequencing of this TCR beta chain was carried out in a study of OX40 agonist ivuxolimab in advanced cancers. In terms of the full investigation: The costimulatory receptor OX40 (CD134) was targeted by ivuxolimab, a fully human IgG2 agonistic monoclonal antibody. Of the approximately 50 dose-escalation patients, hepatocellular carcinoma was present in around 20, melanoma in roughly 15, renal cell carcinoma in 9 and head and neck cancer in 9. The paper covers the monotherapy dose-escalation part of the phase I ivuxolimab trial, which included N of about 56 patients. Patients were allowed to have had prior anti-PD-1, anti-PD-L1 or anti-CTLA-4 therapy, and approximately 40% of the dose-escalation patients had been treated with checkpoint inhibitors. Peripheral TCRbeta sequencing was intended to test whether TCR sequence diversity was altered and clonal T-cell expansion was caused by ivuxolimab. Three dose-escalation patients achieved partial responses, one with hepatocellular carcinoma and two with cutaneous melanoma. In the dose-escalation cohort, 82.7% of patients were male, and the mean age was approximately 55 years, with a range of roughly 23 to 85. Intravenous ivuxolimab was administered to patients every 2 weeks at six dose levels: 0.01, 0.1, 0.3, 1.5, 3 and 10 mg/kg. Findings and caveats that apply to the study as a whole: Clonal expansion of both CD4+ and CD8+ blood T cells was observed from baseline to week 6 at doses 0.1 to 3.0 mg/kg. Antigen specificity was not determined for the clonally expanded peripheral T cells. In the 0.1-3.0 mg/kg groups, partial responders had among the lowest normalized peripheral clonal expansion, particularly in CD8+ T cells. On average, CD8+ T cells showed more expanded clones than CD4+ T cells after ivuxolimab. Low levels of normalized T-cell clonal expansion were also seen in some patients who did not respond.

Genomic DNA was isolated from the sorted cells so that the TCRbeta CDR3 region could be sequenced. The immunoSEQ Assay was used to sequence the TCRbeta CDR3 regions. In its TCRdb copy, this immuneACCESS table keeps in-frame sequences only and misses some clones. Where compared with another copy, unresolved V genes explain less than half of these, and the others have no known cause. The sample yields some 100,000 clones; around 89% were counted once. The ten most abundant clones make up 0.15% to 0.2% of the sample. The trial excluded patients who had a history of autoimmune disease or who were on systemic immunosuppression. Peripheral blood for TCR sequencing was collected from all dose cohorts at baseline, on cycle 4 day 1, and on cycle 7 day 1. The samples were drawn from a first-in-human, open-label, multicenter phase I dose-escalation trial of ivuxolimab. Adults with locally advanced or metastatic melanoma, renal cell carcinoma, hepatocellular carcinoma or head and neck squamous cell carcinoma were enrolled in the trial. Before TCR sequencing, CD4+ T cells and CD8+ T cells were sorted from peripheral blood as separate populations.

The germline V gene (reference sequence) gives CDR1 as MNHEY and CDR2 as SMNVEV. V trim: 5 bases; J trim: 3 bases; unmatched bases: 13. The CDR3 goes from the cysteine to the phenylalanine over 16 residues. Here the CDR3 DNA is all that survives: 48 bases in frame from base 1. This clone has only one observation. Its antigen is still unknown. No clone much larger than this one lies a single base away; base qualities are absent. This clonotype was sampled from an adult with an advanced solid tumor such as melanoma, head and neck, liver or kidney cancer. The rearrangement joined TRBV27 to TRBJ2-7; TRBD2 lines up with 7 middle nucleotides. This material consisted of CD4+ or CD8+ T cells sorted from blood, taken in a trial of the OX40 agonist ivuxolimab. The nucleotides are TGTGCCAGCAGTCCCGGGCGGGGGAGAAGTCTCTACGAGCAGTACTTC. Translation gives CASSPGRGRSLYEQYF.